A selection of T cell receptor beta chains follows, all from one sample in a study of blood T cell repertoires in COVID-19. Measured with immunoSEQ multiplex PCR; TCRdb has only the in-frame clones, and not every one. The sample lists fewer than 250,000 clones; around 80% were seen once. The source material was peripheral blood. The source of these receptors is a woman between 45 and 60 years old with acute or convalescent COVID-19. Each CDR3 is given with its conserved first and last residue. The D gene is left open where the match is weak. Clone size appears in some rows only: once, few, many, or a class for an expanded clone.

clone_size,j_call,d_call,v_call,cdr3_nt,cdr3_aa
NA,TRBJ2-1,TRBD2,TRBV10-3,TGTGCCATCAGTGATGCAGCGGGGGAGCAGTTCTTC,CAISDAAGEQFF
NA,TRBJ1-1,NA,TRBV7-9,TGTGCCAGCAGCTTCTTCCGCGGGAACACTGAAGCTTTCTTT,CASSFFRGNTEAFF
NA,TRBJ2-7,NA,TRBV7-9,TGTGCCAGCAGCTTTGGTCAGACCTACGAGCAGTACTTC,CASSFGQTYEQYF
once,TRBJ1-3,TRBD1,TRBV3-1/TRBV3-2,TGTGCCAGCAGCCCCAGGGGGTCTCTAGCCACCATATATTTT,CASSPRGSLATIYF
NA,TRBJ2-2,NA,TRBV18,TGTGCCAGCCTAAAAACGGACAGACTGAACACCGGGGAGCTGTTTTTT,CASLKTDRLNTGELFF
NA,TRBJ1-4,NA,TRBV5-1,TGCGCCAGCAGCGTTTCAGCAGGGACTAATGAAAAACTGTTTTTT,CASSVSAGTNEKLFF
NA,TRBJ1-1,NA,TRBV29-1,TGCAGCGTCGCGAGACAGCCGAACACTGAAGCTTTCTTT,CSVARQPNTEAFF
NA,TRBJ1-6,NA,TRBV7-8,TGTGCCAGCAGCATCCAACCGAGCTCCTATAATTCACCCCTCCACTTT,CASSIQPSSYNSPLHF
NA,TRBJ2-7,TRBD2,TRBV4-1,TGCGCCAGCAGCCAAGAGAAGGGAAAGGCGGGGGGGCGCGAGCAGTACTTC,CASSQEKGKAGGREQYF
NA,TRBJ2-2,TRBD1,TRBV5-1,TGCGCCAGCAGTCCTGGACAGGGGGCCACCGGGGAGCTGTTTTTT,CASSPGQGATGELFF
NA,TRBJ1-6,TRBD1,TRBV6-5,TGTGCCAGCAGTTACGGGACAGGGTTTGATTCACCCCTCCACTTT,CASSYGTGFDSPLHF
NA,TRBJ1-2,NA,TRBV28,TGTGCCAGCAGTTTAGGTACAGGAGCGGGGTATGGCTACACCTTC,CASSLGTGAGYGYTF
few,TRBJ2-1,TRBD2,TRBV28,TGTGCCAGCAGTTTTCTCAGCGGGAGGGACAATGAGCAGTTCTTC,CASSFLSGRDNEQFF
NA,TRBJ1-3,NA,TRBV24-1,TGTGCCACCAGTGAACCTACCTCTGGAAACACCATATATTTT,CATSEPTSGNTIYF
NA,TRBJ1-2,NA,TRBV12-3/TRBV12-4,TGTGCCAGCAGTTTTGTGGGAGGCTATGGCTACACCTTC,CASSFVGGYGYTF
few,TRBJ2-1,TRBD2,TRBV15,TGTGCCACCAGCCGAGCGACTAGCGGAAATGAGCAGTTCTTC,CATSRATSGNEQFF
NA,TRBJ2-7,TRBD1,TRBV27,TGTGCCAGCACAAGACAGGGGGGCTACGAGCAGTACTTC,CASTRQGGYEQYF
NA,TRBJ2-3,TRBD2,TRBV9,TGTGCCAGCAGCGCCAGCGGGGGTACGCAGTATTTT,CASSASGGTQYF
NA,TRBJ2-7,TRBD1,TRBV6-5,TGTGCCAGCAATACAGGGGGAAACTACGAGCAGTACTTC,CASNTGGNYEQYF
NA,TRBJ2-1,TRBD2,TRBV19,TGTGCCAGTAGAACCCCCGCGGGGGGCCGGGGTAGTGAGCAGTTCTTC,CASRTPAGGRGSEQFF
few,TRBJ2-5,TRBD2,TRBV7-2,TGTGCCAGCAGCTTTCGCGGGAGTTCCACCGAGACCCAGTACTTC,CASSFRGSSTETQYF
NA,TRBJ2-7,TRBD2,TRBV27,TGTGCCAGCAGTCTGGTAATGGGAGGGCCATCCTACGAGCAGTACTTC,CASSLVMGGPSYEQYF
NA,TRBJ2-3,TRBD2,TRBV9,TGTGCCAGCAGCGATTATAGACTAGCGGGGAGTTCAGATACGCAGTATTTT,CASSDYRLAGSSDTQYF
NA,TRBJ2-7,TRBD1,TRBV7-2,TGTGCCAGCAGATTAAGACAGGGGCCGAACTACGAGCAGTACTTC,CASRLRQGPNYEQYF
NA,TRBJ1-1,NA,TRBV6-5,TGTGCCAGCACCGGGGGGGGCGGGAACACTGAAGCTTTCTTT,CASTGGGGNTEAFF
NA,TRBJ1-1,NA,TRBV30,TGTGCCTGGAGTCTTGACAGGAACACTGAAGCTTTCTTT,CAWSLDRNTEAFF
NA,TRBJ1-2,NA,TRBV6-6,TGTGCCAGCAGTTACCATCGGGTAGACTATGGCTACACCTTC,CASSYHRVDYGYTF
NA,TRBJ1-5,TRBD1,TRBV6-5,TGTGCCAGCAGCTCTGGACAGGGCCAGCATTTT,CASSSGQGQHF
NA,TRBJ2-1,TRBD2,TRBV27,TGTGCCAGCAGTTTGTCTAGCGGGAGAGGCAATGAGCAGTTCTTC,CASSLSSGRGNEQFF
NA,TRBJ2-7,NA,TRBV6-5,TGTGCCAGCAGTTACAAATGGGCAGACGAGCAGTACTTC,CASSYKWADEQYF
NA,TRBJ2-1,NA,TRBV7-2,TGTGCCAGCAGCTTATGGGGAGGCCCCAATGAGCAGTTCTTC,CASSLWGGPNEQFF
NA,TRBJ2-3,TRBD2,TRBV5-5,TGTGCCAGCAGCTTACGACTAGCGGGAAGAACAGATACGCAGTATTTT,CASSLRLAGRTDTQYF
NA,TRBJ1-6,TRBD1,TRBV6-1,TGTGCCAGCAGTACCTGGGACAGATATAATTCACCCCTCCACTTT,CASSTWDRYNSPLHF
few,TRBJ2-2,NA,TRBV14,TGTGCCAGCAGCCACCTCTCCGGGGAGCTGTTTTTT,CASSHLSGELFF
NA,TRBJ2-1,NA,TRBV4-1,TGCGCCAGCAGCCAAGAATGGGCAGGGGTTTACAATGAGCAGTTCTTC,CASSQEWAGVYNEQFF
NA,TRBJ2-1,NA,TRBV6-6,TGTGCCAGCAGTTACTCGATGCGGGCTGGAGGGCAGTTCTTC,CASSYSMRAGGQFF
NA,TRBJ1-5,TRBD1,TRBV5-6,TGTGCCAGCAGCTCTCGACAGGGGACACCCTTTGGGGGCAATCAGCCCCAGCATTTT,CASSSRQGTPFGGNQPQHF
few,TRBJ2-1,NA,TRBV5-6,TGTGCCAGCAGCTTGGATTACAGGGACAATGAGCAGTTCTTC,CASSLDYRDNEQFF
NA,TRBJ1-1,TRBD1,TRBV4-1,TGCGCCAGCCTCTCCCGGACAGGAGGCACTGAAGCTTTCTTT,CASLSRTGGTEAFF
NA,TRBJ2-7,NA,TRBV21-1,TGTGCCAGCAGCTTGTCCGGGACAGGGATAGACGAGCAGTACTTC,CASSLSGTGIDEQYF
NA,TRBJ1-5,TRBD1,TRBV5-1,TGCGCCAGCAGCTTGGGCGGACAGGGAAGCAATCAGCCCCAGCATTTT,CASSLGGQGSNQPQHF
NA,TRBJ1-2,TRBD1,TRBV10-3,TGTGCCATCAAAAAAACGCACCTCTCTGACAGGGCGGAAGGAGGCTACACCTTC,CAIKKTHLSDRAEGGYTF
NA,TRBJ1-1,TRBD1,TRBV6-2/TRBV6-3,TGTGCCAGCAGTTCGTATACCGGGACAGGGGGATCAGCTTTCTTT,CASSSYTGTGGSAFF
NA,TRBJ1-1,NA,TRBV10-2,TGCGCCAGCTTACCCTCCGGGAACACTGAAGCTTTCTTT,CASLPSGNTEAFF
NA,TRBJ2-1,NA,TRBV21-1,TGTGCCAGCAGCATGGAGAGCTCCTACAATGAGCAGTTCTTC,CASSMESSYNEQFF